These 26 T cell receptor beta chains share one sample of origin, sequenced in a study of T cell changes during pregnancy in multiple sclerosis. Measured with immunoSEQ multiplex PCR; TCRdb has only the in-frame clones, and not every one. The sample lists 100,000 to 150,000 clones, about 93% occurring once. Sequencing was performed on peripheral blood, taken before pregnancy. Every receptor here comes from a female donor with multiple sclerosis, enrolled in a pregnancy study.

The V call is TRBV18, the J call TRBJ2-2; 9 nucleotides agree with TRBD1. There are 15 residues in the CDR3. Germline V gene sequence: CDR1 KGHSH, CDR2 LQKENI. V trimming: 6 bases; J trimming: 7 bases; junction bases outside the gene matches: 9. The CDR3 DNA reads TGTGCCAGCTCGCCCGGGACAGGGACTTTCGGGGAGCTGTTTTTT. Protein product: CASSPGTGTFGELFF.

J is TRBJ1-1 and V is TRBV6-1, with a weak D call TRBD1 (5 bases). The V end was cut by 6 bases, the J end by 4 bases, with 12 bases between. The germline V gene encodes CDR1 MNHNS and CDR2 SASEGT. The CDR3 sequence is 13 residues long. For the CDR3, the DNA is TGTGCCAGCAGCGCGACGGGGGTCACTGAAGCTTTCTTT. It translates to CASSATGVTEAFF.

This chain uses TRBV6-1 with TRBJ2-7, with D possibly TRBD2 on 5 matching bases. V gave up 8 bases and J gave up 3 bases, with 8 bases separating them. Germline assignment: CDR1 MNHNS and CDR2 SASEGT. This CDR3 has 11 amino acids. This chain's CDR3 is CASLRDYEQYF. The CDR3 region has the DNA TGTGCCAGCTTACGGGACTACGAGCAGTACTTC.

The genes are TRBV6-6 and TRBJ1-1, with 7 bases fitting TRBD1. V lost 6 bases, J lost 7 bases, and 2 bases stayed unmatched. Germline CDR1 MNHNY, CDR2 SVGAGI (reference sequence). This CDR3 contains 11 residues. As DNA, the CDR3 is TGTGCCAGCAGCCGGGACAGTGAAGCTTTCTTT. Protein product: CASSRDSEAFF.

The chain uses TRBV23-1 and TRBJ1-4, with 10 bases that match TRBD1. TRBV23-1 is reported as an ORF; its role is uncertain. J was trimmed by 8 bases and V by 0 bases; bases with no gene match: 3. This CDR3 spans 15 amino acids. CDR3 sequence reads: CASSQSGTGEEKLFF. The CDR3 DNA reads TGCGCCAGCAGTCAATCCGGGACAGGGGAAGAAAAACTGTTTTTT.

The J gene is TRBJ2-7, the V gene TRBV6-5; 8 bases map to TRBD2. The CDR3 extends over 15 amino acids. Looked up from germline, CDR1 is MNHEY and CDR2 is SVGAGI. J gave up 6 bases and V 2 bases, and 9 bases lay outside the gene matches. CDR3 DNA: TGTGCCAGCAGTTACCCCCGCGGGGGGCCCCGCGAGCAGTACTTC. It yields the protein CASSYPRGGPREQYF.

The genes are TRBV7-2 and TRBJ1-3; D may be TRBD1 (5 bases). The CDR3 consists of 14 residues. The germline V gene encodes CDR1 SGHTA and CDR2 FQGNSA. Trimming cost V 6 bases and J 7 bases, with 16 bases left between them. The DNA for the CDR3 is TGTGCCAGCAGTCATCGTAGGGGCTGGAACACCATATATTTT. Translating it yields CASSHRRGWNTIYF.

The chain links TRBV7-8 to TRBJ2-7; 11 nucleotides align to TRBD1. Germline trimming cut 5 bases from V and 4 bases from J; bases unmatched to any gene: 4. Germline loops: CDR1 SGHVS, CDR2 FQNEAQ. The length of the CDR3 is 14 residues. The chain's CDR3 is CASSGGQGDYEQYF. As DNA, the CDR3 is TGTGCCAGCAGCGGGGGACAGGGGGATTACGAGCAGTACTTC.

The DNA for the CDR3 is TGTGCCAGCAGCTTTCTCCTAACGCCTGGGGCCAACGTCCTGACTTTC. Residues: CASSFLLTPGANVLTF. The chain recombines TRBV7-9 with TRBJ2-6; unclear D gene. The ends were cut back, 3 bases at V and 2 bases at J, with 11 bases in the middle. There are 16 residues in the CDR3. Per germline, CDR1 SEHNR and CDR2 FQNEAQ (reference sequence).

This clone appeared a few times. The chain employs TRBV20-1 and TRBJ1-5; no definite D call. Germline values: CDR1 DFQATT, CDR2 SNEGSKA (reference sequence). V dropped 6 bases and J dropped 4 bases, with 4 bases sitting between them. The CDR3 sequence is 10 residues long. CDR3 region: CSARNQPQHF. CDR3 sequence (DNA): TGCAGTGCCAGGAATCAGCCCCAGCATTTT.

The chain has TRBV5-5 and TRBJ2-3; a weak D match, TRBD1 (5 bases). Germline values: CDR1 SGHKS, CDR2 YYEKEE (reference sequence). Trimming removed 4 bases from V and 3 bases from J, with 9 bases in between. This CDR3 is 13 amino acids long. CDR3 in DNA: TGTGCCAGCAGCCCTCAGGGTACAGATACGCAGTATTTT. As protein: CASSPQGTDTQYF.

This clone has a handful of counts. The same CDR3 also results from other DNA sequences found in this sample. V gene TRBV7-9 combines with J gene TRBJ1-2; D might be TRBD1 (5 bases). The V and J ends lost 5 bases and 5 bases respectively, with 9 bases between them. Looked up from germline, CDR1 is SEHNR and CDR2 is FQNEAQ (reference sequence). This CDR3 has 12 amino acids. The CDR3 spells CASSPTGYGYTF. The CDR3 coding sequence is TGTGCCAGCAGCCCCACAGGATATGGCTACACCTTC.

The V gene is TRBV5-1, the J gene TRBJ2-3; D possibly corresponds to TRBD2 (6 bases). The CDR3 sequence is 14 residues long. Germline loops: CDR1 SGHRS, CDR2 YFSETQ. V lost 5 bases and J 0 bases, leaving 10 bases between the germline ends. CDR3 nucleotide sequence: TGCGCCAGCAGACGGAGGGACAGCACAGATACGCAGTATTTT. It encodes CASRRRDSTDTQYF.

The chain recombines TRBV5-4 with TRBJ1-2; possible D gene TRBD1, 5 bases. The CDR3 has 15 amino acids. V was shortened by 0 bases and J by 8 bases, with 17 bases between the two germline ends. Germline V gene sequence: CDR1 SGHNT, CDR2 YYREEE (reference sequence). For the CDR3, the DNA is TGTGCCAGCAGCTTGGATGAAAGGGGCGGAAAGGGCTACACCTTC. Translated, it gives CASSLDERGGKGYTF.

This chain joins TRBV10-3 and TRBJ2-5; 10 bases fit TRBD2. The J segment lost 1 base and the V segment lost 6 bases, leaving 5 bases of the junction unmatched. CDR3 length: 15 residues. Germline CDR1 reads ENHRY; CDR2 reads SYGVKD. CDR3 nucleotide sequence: TGTGCCATCAGGCAGACTAGCGGGTCCCAAGAGACCCAGTACTTC. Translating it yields CAIRQTSGSQETQYF.

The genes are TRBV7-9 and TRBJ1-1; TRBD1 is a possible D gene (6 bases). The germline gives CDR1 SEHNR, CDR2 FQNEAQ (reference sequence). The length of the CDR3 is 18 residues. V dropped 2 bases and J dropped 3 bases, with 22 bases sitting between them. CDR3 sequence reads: CASSLSGGRGFADTEAFF. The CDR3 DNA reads TGTGCCAGCAGCTTATCGGGGGGCAGGGGATTCGCGGACACTGAAGCTTTCTTT.

CDR3 amino acids: CASSFIGGQGHGYTF. For the CDR3, the DNA is TGTGCCAGCAGTTTCATCGGGGGACAGGGGCATGGCTACACCTTC. V and J are TRBV27 and TRBJ1-2; 10 nucleotides align to TRBD1. After removal of 3 bases from V and 6 bases from J, the junction contained 7 bases not matched to a gene. CDR1 and CDR2 (germline): MNHEY, SMNVEV (reference sequence). The CDR3 runs to 15 residues.

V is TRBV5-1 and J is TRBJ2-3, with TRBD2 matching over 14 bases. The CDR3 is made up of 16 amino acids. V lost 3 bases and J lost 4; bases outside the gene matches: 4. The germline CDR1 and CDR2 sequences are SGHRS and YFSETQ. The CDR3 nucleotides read TGCGCCAGCAGCTCCGGACTAGCGGGGGGCGCAGATACGCAGTATTTT. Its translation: CASSSGLAGGADTQYF. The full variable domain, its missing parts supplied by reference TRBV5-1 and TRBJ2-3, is KAGVTQTPRYLIKTRGQQVTLSCSPISGHRSVSWYQQTPGQGLQFLFEYFSETQRNKGNFPGRFSGRQFSNSRSEMNVSTLELGDSALYLCASSSGLAGGADTQYFGPGTRLTVL.

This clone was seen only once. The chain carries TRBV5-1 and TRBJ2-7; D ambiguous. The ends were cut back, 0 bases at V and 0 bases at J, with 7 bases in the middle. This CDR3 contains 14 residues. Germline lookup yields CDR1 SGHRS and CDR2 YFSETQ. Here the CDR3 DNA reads TGCGCCAGCAGCTTGGAACAGAGCTCCTACGAGCAGTACTTC. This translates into CASSLEQSSYEQYF.

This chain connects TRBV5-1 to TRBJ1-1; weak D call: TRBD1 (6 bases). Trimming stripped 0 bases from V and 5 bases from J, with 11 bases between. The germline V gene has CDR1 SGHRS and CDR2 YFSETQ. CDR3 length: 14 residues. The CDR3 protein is CASSLGIQGTEAFF. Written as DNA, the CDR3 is TGCGCCAGCAGCTTGGGGATACAGGGAACTGAAGCTTTCTTT. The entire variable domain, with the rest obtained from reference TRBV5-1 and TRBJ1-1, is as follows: KAGVTQTPRYLIKTRGQQVTLSCSPISGHRSVSWYQQTPGQGLQFLFEYFSETQRNKGNFPGRFSGRQFSNSRSEMNVSTLELGDSALYLCASSLGIQGTEAFFGQGTRLTVV.

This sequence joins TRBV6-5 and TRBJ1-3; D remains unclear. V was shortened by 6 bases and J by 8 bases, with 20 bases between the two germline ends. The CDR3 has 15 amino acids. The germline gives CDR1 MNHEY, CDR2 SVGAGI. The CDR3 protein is CASRPSSGPGDTIYF. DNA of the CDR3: TGTGCCAGCAGGCCATCCTCAGGTCCCGGGGACACCATATATTTT.

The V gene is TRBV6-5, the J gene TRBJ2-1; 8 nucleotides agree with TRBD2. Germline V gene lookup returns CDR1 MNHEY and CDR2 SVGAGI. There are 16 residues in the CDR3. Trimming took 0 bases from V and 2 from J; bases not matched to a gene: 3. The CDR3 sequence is CASSYSPGGTYNEQFF. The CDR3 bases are TGTGCCAGCAGTTACTCACCGGGGGGGACCTACAATGAGCAGTTCTTC.

Here the CDR3 DNA reads TGTGCCAGCAGTTTTGTCGGGAACCAGAACACTGAAGCTTTCTTT. Amino acids: CASSFVGNQNTEAFF. V usage is TRBV28 and J usage is TRBJ1-1; D is uncertain. Germline-derived CDR1 and CDR2 are MDHEN and SYDVKM. CDR3 size: 15 residues. V dropped 3 bases and J dropped 1 base, with 12 bases sitting between them.

The CDR3 region has the DNA TGTGCCAGTAGTAGCCGGGGGGACTATGGCTACACCTTC. It translates to CASSSRGDYGYTF. The gene calls are TRBV19 and TRBJ1-2, with a possible D match to TRBD1 (5 bases). Trimming took 4 bases from V and 3 from J, leaving 9 bases between them. This CDR3 has 13 amino acids. CDR1 LNHDA and CDR2 SQIVND come from the germline V gene (reference sequence).

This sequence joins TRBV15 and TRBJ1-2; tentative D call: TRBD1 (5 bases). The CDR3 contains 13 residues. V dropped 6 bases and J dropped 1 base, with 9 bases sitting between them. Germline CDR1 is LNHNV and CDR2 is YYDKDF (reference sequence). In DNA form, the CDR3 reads TGTGCCACCAGACCGGGGGGTAACTATGGCTACACCTTC. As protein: CATRPGGNYGYTF.

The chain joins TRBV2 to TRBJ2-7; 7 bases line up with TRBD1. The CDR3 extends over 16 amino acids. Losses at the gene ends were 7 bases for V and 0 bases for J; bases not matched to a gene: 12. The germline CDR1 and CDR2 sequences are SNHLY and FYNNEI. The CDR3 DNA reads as TGTGCCAGCACCCTAGGACAGGCGTTGAGCTCCTACGAGCAGTACTTC. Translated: CASTLGQALSSYEQYF.